This T cell receptor (beta chain) was captured in a study of T cells after posttransplantation cyclophosphamide. The method was immunoSEQ multiplex PCR; TCRdb's version includes in-frame clones alone and lacks a portion of them. The data contain some 43,000 clones, about 92% of them seen just once; the ten biggest clones take up 2% to 3%. On this clone itself: What it binds is not known.

V was shortened by 6 bases and J by 9 bases, with 15 bases between the two germline ends. The CDR3 length is 13 residues. CDR1 and CDR2 from the germline V gene are LNHDA and SQIVND (reference sequence). Cyclophosphamide on days +3 and +4 followed busulfan-fludarabine conditioning and a marrow graft. General study findings and limits: Recipient CMV seropositivity and CMV reactivation strongly tracked TRB clonality. TRB overlap between skin or GI tissue T cells and blood was limited. Later post-transplant blood repertoires were often dominated by donor CD8+ memory clones.

The chain carries TRBV19 and TRBJ2-1; D may be TRBD2 (6 bases). The material sequenced was PBMCs, taken less than 70 days after allogeneic stem cell transplant with posttransplant cyclophosphamide. This TCR derives from a male patient in his sixties who received an allogeneic stem cell transplant from a related donor and was CMV-positive. Some T cells may be the graft donor's. Written as DNA, the CDR3 is TGTGCCAGTAGCGGGGGTCCGGGCGGTGAGCAGTTCTTC. Protein: CASSGGPGGEQFF.